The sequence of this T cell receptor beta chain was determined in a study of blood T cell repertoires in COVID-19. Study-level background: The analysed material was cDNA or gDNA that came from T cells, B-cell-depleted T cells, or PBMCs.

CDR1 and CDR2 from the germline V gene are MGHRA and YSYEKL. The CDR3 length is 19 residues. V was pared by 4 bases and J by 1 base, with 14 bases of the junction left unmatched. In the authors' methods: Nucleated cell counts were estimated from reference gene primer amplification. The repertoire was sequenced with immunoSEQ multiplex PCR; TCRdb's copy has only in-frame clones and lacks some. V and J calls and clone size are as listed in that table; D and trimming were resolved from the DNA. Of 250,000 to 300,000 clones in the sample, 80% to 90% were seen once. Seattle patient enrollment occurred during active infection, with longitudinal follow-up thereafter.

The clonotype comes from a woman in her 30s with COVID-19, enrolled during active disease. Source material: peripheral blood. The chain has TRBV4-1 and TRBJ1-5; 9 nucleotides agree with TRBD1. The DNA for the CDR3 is TGCGCCAGCAGCCCGTGGGATACCGGGACAGGGCTCAGCAATCAGCCCCAGCATTTT. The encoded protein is CASSPWDTGTGLSNQPQHF.